Below are 2 T cell receptor beta chains sequenced from a single sample in a study of cytomegalovirus exposure and HLA in healthy donors (dated by TCRdb to 2017 to 2019). Library creation used the immunoSEQ multiplex PCR assay. For the multiplex PCR, a mixture combining 60 forward primers for TCR Vbeta segments and 13 reverse primers for TCR Jbeta segments was used. This immuneACCESS table, as held by TCRdb, lists in-frame sequences with V and J called but not all clones. Of the missing ones, under half trace to an unresolved V gene in checked studies; the others have no known cause. The sample data list about 160,000 clones, and just under 80% of these were observed just once. The ten largest make up roughly 1.3% of the sample. Sequenced material: PBMCs. These receptors were collected from a woman aged 45-59 years in good health and CMV-seronegative.

This clone was observed a handful of times. The V gene is TRBV6-1, the J gene TRBJ2-1; perhaps TRBD1 as D (5 bases). Trimming removed 4 bases at V and 9 bases at J, with 13 bases between. Germline CDR1 reads MNHNS; CDR2 reads SASEGT. This CDR3 spans 13 amino acids. The CDR3 DNA sequence: TGTGCCAGCAGTGCCTCAGCTAGGGGTGAGCAGTTCTTC. As protein: CASSASARGEQFF.

The DNA of the CDR3 is TGTGCCAGCAGCCCCGGTAGGGGCTACTACAATGAGCAGTTCTTC. Residues: CASSPGRGYYNEQFF. This chain uses TRBV7-3 with TRBJ2-1; maybe TRBD1 (5 bases). This CDR3 contains 15 residues. V was trimmed by 5 bases and J by 3 bases, leaving 14 bases between them. Germline CDR1 is SGHTA and CDR2 is FQGTGA.